This T cell receptor beta chain is drawn from a study of PD-1 blockade in classical Hodgkin lymphoma. Study-level results: Individuals who commenced nivolumab within less than 1 year of ASCT were excluded. Complete responders' diversity at baseline resembled that of newly diagnosed patients.

Every single patient, without exception, relapsed after autologous stem cell transplantation, and brentuximab vedotin exposure varied. A remark on this clone: Its target is unknown.

Clones were sequenced by immunoSEQ multiplex PCR, and TCRdb holds only the in-frame ones, with some missing. The sample has some 20,000 clones, about two thirds seen once. The sequenced sample was peripheral blood mononuclear cells (PBMCs), obtained at baseline. The receptor comes from a human donor with classical Hodgkin lymphoma.

CDR3 nucleotide sequence: TGTGCCAGTAGTATAATGGTAGCGGGAGGGAATGAGCAGTTCTTC. This sequence encodes CASSIMVAGGNEQFF. The rearrangement uses TRBV19 and TRBJ2-1; 11 bases match TRBD2. V was pared by 2 bases and J by 7 bases, with 4 bases of the junction left unmatched. The CDR3 sequence is 15 residues long. Germline V gene lookup returns CDR1 LNHDA and CDR2 SQIVND (reference sequence).